The subject of this entry is one T cell receptor beta chain. Its antigen is not known. This entry is derived from a study of graft-versus-host responses after intestinal transplantation. Study at large: Multivisceral, liver-intestinal, or isolated intestinal transplants were given to recipients. For two to four years after anti-thymocyte globulin induction, all recipients took tacrolimus and steroids.

Study-level findings and limits: There was an association between peak levels of circulating GvH clones and early post-transplant HvG declines. Detection of GvH clones occurred in recipient marrow, and some had their first appearance in ileum or blood.

Germline CDR1 and CDR2: MGHDK and SYGVNS. Trimming took 4 bases from V and 1 from J; bases not matched to a gene: 7. The CDR3 length is 16 residues. Using immunoSEQ multiplex PCR, the repertoire was profiled, and TCRdb retains in-frame clones only, with some absent. The table includes about 59,000 clones, 94% detected once. The receptor was isolated from a human donor who was the organ donor for an intestinal transplant. The input for sequencing was unstimulated CD4+ T cells sorted from spleen or lymph node cells, taken before transplant. The rearrangement links TRBV25-1 to TRBJ2-1; TRBD1 matches at 7 bases. The CDR3 is CASSAYGTASYNEQFF. CDR3 in DNA: TGTGCCAGCAGTGCCTACGGGACAGCTTCCTACAATGAGCAGTTCTTC.